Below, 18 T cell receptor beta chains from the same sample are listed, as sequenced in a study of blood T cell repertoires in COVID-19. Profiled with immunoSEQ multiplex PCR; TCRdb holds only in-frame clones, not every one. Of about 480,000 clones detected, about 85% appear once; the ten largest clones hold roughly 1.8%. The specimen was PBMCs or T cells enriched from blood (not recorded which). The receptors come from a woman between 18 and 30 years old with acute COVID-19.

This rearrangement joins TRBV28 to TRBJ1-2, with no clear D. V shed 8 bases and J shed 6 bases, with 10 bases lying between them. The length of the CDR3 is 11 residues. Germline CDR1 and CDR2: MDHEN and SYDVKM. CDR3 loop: CASRLRHGYTF. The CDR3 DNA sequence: TGTGCCAGCCGCTTGAGGCATGGCTACACCTTC.

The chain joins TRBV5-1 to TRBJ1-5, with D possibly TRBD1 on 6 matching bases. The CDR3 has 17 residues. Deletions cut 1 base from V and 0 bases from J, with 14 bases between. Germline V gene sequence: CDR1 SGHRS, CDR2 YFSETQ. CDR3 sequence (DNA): TGCGCCAGCAGCTTGACAGGGCCCTCACATAGCAATCAGCCCCAGCATTTT. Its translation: CASSLTGPSHSNQPQHF.

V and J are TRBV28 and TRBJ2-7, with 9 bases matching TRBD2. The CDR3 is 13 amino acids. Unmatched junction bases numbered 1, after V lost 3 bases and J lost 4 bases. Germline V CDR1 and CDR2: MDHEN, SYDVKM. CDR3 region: CASSFAGGYEQYF. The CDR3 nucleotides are TGTGCCAGCAGTTTCGCGGGAGGGTACGAGCAGTACTTC.

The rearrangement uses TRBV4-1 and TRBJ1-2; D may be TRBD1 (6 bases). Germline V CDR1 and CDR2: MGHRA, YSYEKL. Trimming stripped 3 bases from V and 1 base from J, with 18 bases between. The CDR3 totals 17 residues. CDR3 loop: CASSHGGTTGLNYGYTF. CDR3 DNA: TGCGCCAGCAGCCACGGCGGGACTACAGGGCTTAACTATGGCTACACCTTC.

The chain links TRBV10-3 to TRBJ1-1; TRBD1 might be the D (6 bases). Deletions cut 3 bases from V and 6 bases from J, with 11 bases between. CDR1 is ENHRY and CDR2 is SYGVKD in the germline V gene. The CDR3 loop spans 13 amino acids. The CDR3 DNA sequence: TGTGCCATCAGTGAAGGGGAGGGGGCTGAAGCTTTCTTT. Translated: CAISEGEGAEAFF.

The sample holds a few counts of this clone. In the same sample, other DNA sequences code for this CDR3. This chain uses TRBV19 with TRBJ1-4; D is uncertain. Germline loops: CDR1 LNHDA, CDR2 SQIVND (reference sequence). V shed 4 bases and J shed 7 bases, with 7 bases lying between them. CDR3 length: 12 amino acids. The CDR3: CASSRGGEKLFF. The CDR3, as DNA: TGTGCCAGTAGTAGAGGCGGTGAAAAACTGTTTTTT.

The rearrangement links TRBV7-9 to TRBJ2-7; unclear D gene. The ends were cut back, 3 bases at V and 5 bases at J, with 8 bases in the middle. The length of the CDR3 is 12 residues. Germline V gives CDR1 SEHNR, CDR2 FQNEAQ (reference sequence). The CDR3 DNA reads TGTGCCAGCAGCTTCCTGGGCCACGAGCAGTACTTC. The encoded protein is CASSFLGHEQYF.

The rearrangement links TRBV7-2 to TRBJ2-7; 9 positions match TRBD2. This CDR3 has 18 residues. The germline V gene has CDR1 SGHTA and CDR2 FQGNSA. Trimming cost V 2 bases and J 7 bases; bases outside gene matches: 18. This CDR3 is CASSLKPSGTLSSFEQYF. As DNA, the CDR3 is TGTGCCAGCAGCTTAAAGCCTAGCGGGACCCTTTCCTCCTTTGAGCAGTACTTC.

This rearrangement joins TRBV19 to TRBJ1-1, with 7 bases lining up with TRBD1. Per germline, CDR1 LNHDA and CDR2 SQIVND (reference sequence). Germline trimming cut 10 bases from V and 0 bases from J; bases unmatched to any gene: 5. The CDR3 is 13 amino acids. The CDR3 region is CATRGQLNTEAFF. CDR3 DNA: TGTGCCACTAGGGGACAGTTGAACACTGAAGCTTTCTTT.

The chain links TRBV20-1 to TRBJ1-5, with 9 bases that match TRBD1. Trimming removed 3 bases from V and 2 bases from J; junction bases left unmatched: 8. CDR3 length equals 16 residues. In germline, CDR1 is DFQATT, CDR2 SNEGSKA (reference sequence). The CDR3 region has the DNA TGCAGTGCTAGTGTACAGGGGGCAGAGGGCAATCAGCCCCAGCATTTT. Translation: CSASVQGAEGNQPQHF.

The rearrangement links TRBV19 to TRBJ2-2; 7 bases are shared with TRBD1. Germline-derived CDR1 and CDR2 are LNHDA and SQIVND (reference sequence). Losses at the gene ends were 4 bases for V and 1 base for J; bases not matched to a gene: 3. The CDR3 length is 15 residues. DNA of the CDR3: TGTGCCAGTAGTAAACAGGGGATGAACACCGGGGAGCTGTTTTTT. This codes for CASSKQGMNTGELFF. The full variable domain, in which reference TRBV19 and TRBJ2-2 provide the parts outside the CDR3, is DGGITQSPKYLFRKEGQNVTLSCEQNLNHDAMYWYRQDPGQGLRLIYYSQIVNDFQKGDIAEGYSVSREKKESFPLTVTSAQKNPTAFYLCASSKQGMNTGELFFGEGSRLTVL.

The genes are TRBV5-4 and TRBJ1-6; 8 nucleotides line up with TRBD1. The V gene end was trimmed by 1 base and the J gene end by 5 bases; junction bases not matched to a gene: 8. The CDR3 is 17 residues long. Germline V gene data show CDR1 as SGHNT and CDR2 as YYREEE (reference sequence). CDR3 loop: CASSLKQGASNNSPLHF. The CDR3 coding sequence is TGTGCCAGCAGCTTGAAGCAGGGGGCTTCGAATAATTCACCCCTCCACTTT.

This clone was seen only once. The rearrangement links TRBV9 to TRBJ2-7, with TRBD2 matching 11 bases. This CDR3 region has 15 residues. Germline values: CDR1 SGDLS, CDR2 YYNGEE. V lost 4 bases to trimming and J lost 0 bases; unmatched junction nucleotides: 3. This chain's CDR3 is CASSPSGRLSYEQYF. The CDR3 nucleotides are TGTGCCAGCAGCCCTAGCGGGAGGCTCTCCTACGAGCAGTACTTC.

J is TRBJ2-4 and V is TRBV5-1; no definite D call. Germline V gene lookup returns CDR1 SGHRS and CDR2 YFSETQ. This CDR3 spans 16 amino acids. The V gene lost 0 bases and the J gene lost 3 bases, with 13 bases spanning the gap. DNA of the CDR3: TGCGCCAGCAGCTTGGGCGGCTCTTCGGGCAAAAACATTCAGTACTTC. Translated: CASSLGGSSGKNIQYF.

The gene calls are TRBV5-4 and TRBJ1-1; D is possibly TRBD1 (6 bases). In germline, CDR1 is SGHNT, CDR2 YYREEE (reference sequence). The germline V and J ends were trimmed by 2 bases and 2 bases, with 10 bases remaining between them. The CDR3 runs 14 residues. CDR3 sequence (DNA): TGTGCCAGCAGCTTAAGGACAGACAACACTGAAGCTTTCTTT. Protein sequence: CASSLRTDNTEAFF.

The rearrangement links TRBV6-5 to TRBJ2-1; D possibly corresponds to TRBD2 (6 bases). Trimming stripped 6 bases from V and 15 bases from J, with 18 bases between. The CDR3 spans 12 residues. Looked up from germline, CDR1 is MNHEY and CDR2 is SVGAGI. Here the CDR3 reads CASRPDRRRGFF. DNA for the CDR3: TGTGCCAGCAGGCCAGACCGCCGGAGGGGGTTCTTC.

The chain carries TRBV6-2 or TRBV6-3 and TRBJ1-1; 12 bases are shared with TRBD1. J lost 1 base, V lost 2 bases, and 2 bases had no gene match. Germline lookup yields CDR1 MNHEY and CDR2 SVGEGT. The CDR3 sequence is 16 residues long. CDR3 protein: CASSYRDRGPNTEAFF. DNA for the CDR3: TGTGCCAGCAGTTACCGGGACAGGGGGCCGAACACTGAAGCTTTCTTT.

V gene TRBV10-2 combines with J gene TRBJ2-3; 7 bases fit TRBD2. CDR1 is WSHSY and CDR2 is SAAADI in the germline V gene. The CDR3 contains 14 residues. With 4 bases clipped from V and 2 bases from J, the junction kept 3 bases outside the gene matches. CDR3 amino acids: CASSVAGTTDTQYF. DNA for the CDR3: TGCGCCAGCAGTGTAGCGGGTACCACAGATACGCAGTATTTT.